This T cell receptor (beta chain) was obtained from a study of blood T cell repertoires in COVID-19. Looking at the study overall: From T cells, B-cell-depleted T cells, or PBMCs came the material, which was cDNA or gDNA.

Germline assignment: CDR1 SGHRS and CDR2 YFSETQ. V lost 4 bases and J 1 base, leaving 13 bases between the germline ends. The CDR3 covers 15 residues. TCRdb's table, derived via immunoSEQ multiplex PCR, lists solely in-frame clones and lacks some. The table records more than 250,000 clones, 75% to 90% of them present only once. The TCR originated in a woman aged 45-60 years with COVID-19, enrolled during active disease. The chain is built from TRBV5-1 and TRBJ2-3, with TRBD2 as a possible D gene (6 bases). The sample comprised peripheral blood. DNA for the CDR3: TGCGCCAGCAGCCTGGGGGACTCCCGCACAGATACGCAGTATTTT. The encoded protein is CASSLGDSRTDTQYF.